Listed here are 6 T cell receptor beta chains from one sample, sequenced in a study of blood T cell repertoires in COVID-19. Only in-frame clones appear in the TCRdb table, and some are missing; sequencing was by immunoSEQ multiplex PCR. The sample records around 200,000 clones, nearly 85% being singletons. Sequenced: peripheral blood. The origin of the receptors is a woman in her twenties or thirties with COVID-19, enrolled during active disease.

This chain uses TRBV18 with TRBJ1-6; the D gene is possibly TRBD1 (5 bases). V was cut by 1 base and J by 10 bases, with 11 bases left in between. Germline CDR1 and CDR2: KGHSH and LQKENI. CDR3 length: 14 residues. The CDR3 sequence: CASSPQDMRSPLHF. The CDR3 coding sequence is TGTGCCAGCTCACCACAGGACATGAGATCACCCCTCCACTTT. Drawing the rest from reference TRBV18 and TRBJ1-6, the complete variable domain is NAGVMQNPRHLVRRRGQEARLRCSPMKGHSHVYWYRQLPEEGLKFMVYLQKENIIDESGMPKERFSAEFPKEGPSILRIQQVVRGDSAAYFCASSPQDMRSPLHFGNGTRLTVT.

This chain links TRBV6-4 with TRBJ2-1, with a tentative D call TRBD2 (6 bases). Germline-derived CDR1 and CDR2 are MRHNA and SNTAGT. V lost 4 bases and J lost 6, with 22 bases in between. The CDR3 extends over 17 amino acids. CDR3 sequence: CASSARIRDWRPNEQFF. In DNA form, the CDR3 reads TGTGCCAGCAGTGCCCGCATCCGGGACTGGCGCCCCAATGAGCAGTTCTTC.

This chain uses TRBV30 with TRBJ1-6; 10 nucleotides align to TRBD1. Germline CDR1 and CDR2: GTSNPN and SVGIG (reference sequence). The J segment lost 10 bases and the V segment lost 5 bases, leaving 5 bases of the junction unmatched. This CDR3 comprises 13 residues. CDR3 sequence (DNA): TGTGCCTGGGCGGGACAGGGGAGATCACCCCTCCACTTT. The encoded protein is CAWAGQGRSPLHF.

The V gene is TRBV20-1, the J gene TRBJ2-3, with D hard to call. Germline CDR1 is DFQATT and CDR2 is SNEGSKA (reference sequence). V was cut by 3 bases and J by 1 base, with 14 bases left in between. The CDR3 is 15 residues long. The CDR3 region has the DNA TGCAGTGCTAGTGCCGCGGCTTTTCGCACAGATACGCAGTATTTT. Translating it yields CSASAAAFRTDTQYF.

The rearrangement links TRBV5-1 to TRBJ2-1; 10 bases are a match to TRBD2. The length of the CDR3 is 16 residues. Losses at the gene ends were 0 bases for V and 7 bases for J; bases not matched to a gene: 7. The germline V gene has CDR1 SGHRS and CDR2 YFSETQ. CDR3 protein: CASSLAPSGGANEQFF. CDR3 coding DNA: TGCGCCAGCAGCTTGGCCCCAAGCGGGGGGGCAAATGAGCAGTTCTTC.

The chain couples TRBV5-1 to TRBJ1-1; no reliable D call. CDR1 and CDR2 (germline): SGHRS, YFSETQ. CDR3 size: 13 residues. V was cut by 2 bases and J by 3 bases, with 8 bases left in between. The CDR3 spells CASSFPPDTEAFF. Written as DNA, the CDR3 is TGCGCCAGCAGCTTTCCCCCCGACACTGAAGCTTTCTTT.